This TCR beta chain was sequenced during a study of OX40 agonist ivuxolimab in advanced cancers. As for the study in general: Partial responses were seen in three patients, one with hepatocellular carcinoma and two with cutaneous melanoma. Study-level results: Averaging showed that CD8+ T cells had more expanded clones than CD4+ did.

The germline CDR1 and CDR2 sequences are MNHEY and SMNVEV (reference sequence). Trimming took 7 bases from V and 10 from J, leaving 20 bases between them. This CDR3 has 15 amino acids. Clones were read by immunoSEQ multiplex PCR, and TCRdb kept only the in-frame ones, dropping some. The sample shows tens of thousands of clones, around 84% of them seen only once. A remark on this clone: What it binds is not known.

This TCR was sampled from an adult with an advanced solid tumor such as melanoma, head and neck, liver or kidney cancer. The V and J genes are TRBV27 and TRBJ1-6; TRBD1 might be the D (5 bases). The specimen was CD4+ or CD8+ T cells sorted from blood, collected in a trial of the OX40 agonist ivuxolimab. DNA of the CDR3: TGTGCCAGCATCCCCGGGGGGGGAAAAGGGTCACCCCTCCACTTT. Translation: CASIPGGGKGSPLHF.